The 9 T cell receptor beta chains given below trace back to one sample, sequenced in a study of tissue T cells after allogeneic stem cell transplantation. The data were produced by immunoSEQ multiplex PCR, yet TCRdb's version contains in-frame clones alone and is incomplete. The sample consists of a few thousand clones, approximately 45% of them appearing once. As to time point: mouse harvest day 14 after allogeneic transplant. The graft held 10^6 splenic CD5+ T cells and 10^7 T-cell-depleted bone marrow cells. Sample: gut tissue. The source of these receptors is a female BALB/c mouse given C57BL/6 T cells with graft-versus-host disease after an allogeneic hematopoietic cell transplant.

As concerns this clone: Gene names refer to mouse genes. The missing CDR3 end, 1 residue past where the read stops, is filled in from the germline J gene. This chain connects TRBV16 to TRBJ2-3; 10 bases are a match to TRBD2. The CDR3 length is 16 residues. CDR1 and CDR2 (germline): SGHSA, FRNQAP. J gave up 2 bases and V 2 bases, and 4 bases lay outside the gene matches. The CDR3 sequence: CASSLLGGRYAETLYF. The sequenced part of the CDR3 DNA is TGTGCAAGCAGCTTACTGGGGGGGCGCTATGCAGAAACGCTGTAT.

Comment on this clone: Gene names refer to mouse genes. The CDR3 extends 1 residue past the end of the read, so its final part is completed from the germline J gene. The chain couples TRBV12-2 to TRBJ1-6; no definite D call. TRBJ1-6 is classed as an ORF, of uncertain function. Between the trimmed V and J ends, which lost 0 bases and 4 bases, there was a span of 0 bases. The V gene's germline CDR1 is SGHLS and CDR2 HYDKME. This CDR3 is built from 12 residues. CDR3: CASSLYNSPLYF. The CDR3 DNA, read in part, is TGTGCCAGCTCTCTCTATAATTCGCCCCTCTAC.

On this clone: Mouse gene names apply. Coverage ceases 1 residue before the CDR3 finishes, and the germline J gene fills in the end. The genes are TRBV15 and TRBJ1-1; D uncertain. Trimming removed 6 bases at V and 1 base at J, with 6 bases between. The CDR3 has 12 residues. Germline CDR1 and CDR2: SGHND and FRSKSL. The CDR3 loop reads CASSAGNTEVFF. The sequenced CDR3 bases are TGTGCCAGCAGCGCAGGGAACACAGAAGTCTTC.

This clone has a handful of counts. All gene names here are mouse names. The read comes to an end 1 residue before the CDR3 does, leaving the germline J gene to fill in the end. J is TRBJ2-7 and V is TRBV26; perhaps TRBD2 as D (6 bases). Germline values: CDR1 KGHPV, CDR2 FQNQEV (reference sequence). Trimming cost V 1 base and J 7 bases, with 8 bases left between them. The CDR3 is 12 amino acids. CDR3 sequence: CASSLWGVEQYF. CDR3 DNA (partial): TGTGCCAGCAGTCTGTGGGGGGTGGAACAGTAC. Drawing the rest from reference TRBV26 and TRBJ2-7, the complete variable domain is NSKVIQTPRYLVKGQGQKAKMRCIPEKGHPVVFWYQQNKNNEFKFLINFQNQEVLQQIDMTEKRFSAECPSNSPCSLEIQSSEAGDSALYLCASSLWGVEQYFGPGTRLTVL.

On this clone itself: All gene names here are mouse names. The CDR3 is cut off 1 residue early in the read; its end comes from the germline J gene. The rearrangement uses TRBV26 and TRBJ2-1; 11 nucleotides match TRBD1. Trimming took 2 bases from V and 7 from J; bases not matched to a gene: 4. The CDR3 spans 15 residues. The germline V gene has CDR1 KGHPV and CDR2 FQNQEV (reference sequence). Incomplete CDR3 DNA: TGTGCCAGCAGTCTGATGGACAGGGGGCGGGCTGAGCAGTTC. Translated: CASSLMDRGRAEQF. The full CDR3 sequence reads CASSLMDRGRAEQFF.

This clone is categorized as medium-sized. Genes and germline are mouse. The sequence runs out 1 residue before the end of the CDR3; the remainder is reconstructed from the germline J gene. The V and J genes are TRBV16 and TRBJ2-7, with TRBD1 as a possible D gene (5 bases). The germline gives CDR1 SGHSA, CDR2 FRNQAP. The germline V and J ends were trimmed by 1 base and 5 bases, with 12 bases remaining between them. The CDR3 loop spans 14 amino acids. CDR3 loop: CASSLASREDEQYF. CDR3 DNA, as far as it was read: TGTGCAAGCAGCTTAGCGAGCAGGGAGGATGAACAGTAC.

As to this clone: Gene names and germline match the mouse. The missing CDR3 end, 1 residue past where the read stops, is filled in from the germline J gene. The V call is TRBV13-3, the J call TRBJ1-1; D is undetermined. This CDR3 is built from 11 residues. Trimming removed 5 bases at V and 0 bases at J, with 2 bases between. Germline V gives CDR1 NNHDY, CDR2 SYVADS. The CDR3 DNA, read in part, is TGTGCCAGCAGGGCAAACACAGAAGTCTTC. The encoded protein is CASRANTEVF. The whole CDR3 protein reads CASRANTEVFF.

This clone has more than one count but fewer than ten. Gene names are the mouse ones. Sequencing ends 1 residue short of the CDR3 end; the germline J gene provides the rest. This chain uses TRBV16 with TRBJ1-4; D may be TRBD1 (6 bases). The V and J ends lost 4 bases and 0 bases respectively, with 9 bases between them. CDR3 size: 15 residues. Germline assignment: CDR1 SGHSA and CDR2 FRNQAP. The CDR3 sequence is CASSSGTFSNERLFF. The sequenced part of the CDR3 DNA is TGTGCAAGCAGCTCCGGGACATTTTCCAACGAAAGATTATTT.

Turning to this clone: Germline and genes: mouse. The read falls 1 residue short of the CDR3 end, and the missing part is taken from the germline J gene. The rearrangement uses TRBV26 and TRBJ1-1; D is perhaps TRBD1 (5 bases). Germline loops: CDR1 KGHPV, CDR2 FQNQEV (reference sequence). The CDR3 is 12 residues long. Trimming removed 8 bases at V and 4 bases at J, with 11 bases between. This chain's CDR3 is CASSPGTTEVFF. The sequenced CDR3 bases are TGTGCCAGCTCTCCAGGGACCACAGAAGTCTTC.